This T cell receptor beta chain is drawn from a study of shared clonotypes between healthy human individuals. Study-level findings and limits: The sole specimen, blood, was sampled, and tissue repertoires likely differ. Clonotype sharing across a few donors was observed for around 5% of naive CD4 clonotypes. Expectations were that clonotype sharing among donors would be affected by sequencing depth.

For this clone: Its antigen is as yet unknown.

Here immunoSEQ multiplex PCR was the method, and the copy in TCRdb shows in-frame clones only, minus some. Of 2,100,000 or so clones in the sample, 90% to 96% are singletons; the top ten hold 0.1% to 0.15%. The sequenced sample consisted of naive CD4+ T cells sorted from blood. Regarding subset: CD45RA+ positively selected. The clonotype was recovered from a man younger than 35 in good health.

In nucleotides, the CDR3 is TGCAGCGTTATCGACTTTGATACGCAGTATTTT. Protein sequence: CSVIDFDTQYF. This chain connects TRBV29-1 to TRBJ2-3; D gene unclear. This CDR3 is 11 amino acids long. The V end lost 5 bases, the J end lost 6 bases, and 9 bases lay between the germline ends. Germline V gives CDR1 SQVTM, CDR2 ANQGSEA.